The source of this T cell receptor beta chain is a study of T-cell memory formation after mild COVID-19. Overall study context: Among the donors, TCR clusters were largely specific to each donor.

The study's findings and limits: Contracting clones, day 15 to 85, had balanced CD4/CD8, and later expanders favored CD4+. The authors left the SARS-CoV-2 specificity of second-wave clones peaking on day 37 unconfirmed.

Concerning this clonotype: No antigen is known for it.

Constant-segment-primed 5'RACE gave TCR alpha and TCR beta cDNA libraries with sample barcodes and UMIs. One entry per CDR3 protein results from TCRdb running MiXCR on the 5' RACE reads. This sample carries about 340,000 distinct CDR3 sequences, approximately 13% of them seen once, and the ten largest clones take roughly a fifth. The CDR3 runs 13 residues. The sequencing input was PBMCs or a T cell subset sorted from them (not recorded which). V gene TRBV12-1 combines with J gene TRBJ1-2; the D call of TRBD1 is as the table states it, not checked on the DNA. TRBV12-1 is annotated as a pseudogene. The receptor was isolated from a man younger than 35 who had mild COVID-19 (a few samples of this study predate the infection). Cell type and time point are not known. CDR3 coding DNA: TGTGCCAGCAGCTTTGGGGGCATCGTGGGCTACACCTTC. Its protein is CASSFGGIVGYTF.